This T cell receptor beta chain was captured by sequencing in a study of post-analysis software for immune sequencing data. For the study at large: Included among the disease courses, which were recorded for the cohort, were relapsing-remitting, secondary progressive and progressive-relapsing multiple sclerosis. Findings and limits, study-wide: Same-batch preparations were strongly co-clustered by F measure. Normalized Chao1 diversity was significantly lower in multiple sclerosis patients than in controls. Patients had higher frequencies than controls of roughly 5 TRBV segments, including TRBV5-6, TRBV5-1 and TRBV20-1.

This CDR3 contains 10 residues. Deletions cut 5 bases from V and 7 bases from J, with 6 bases between. Germline V gives CDR1 DFQATT, CDR2 SNEGSKA (reference sequence). This clonotype was recorded a few times. What it recognizes is unknown. Unique molecular identifiers tagged the TCR beta cDNA libraries. With about 0.85 to 10 million T cells as the source, 400,000 to 550,000 cDNA molecules resulted. TCRdb redid the calling of the PCR reads with MiXCR, one entry per CDR3 protein. The sample has about 460,000 distinct CDR3 sequences, nearly 45% seen once. The source is a girl aged 5-17 years with multiple sclerosis. Sequencing was carried out using blood. The chain carries TRBV20-1 and TRBJ2-1; D is perhaps TRBD1 (5 bases). In DNA form, the CDR3 reads TGCAGTGCTCCAGGGAATGAGCAGTTCTTC. Protein product: CSAPGNEQFF.